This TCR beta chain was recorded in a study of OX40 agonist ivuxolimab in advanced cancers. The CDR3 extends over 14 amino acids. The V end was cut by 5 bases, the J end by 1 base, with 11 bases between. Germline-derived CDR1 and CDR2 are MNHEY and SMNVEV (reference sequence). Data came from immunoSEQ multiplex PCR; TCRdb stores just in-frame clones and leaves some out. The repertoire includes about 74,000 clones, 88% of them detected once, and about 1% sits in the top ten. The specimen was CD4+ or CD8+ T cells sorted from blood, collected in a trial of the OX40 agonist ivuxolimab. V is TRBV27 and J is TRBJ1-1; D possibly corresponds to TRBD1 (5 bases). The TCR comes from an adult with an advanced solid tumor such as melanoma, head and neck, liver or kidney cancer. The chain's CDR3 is CASSRPDRNTEAFF. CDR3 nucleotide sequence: TGTGCCAGCAGTCGCCCCGACAGGAACACTGAAGCTTTCTTT.